The 11 T cell receptor beta chains reported below all come from one sample, sequenced in a study of CD8 T cells in ankylosing spondylitis. TCRdb re-derived calls from the 5' RACE reads in MiXCR, one entry per CDR3 protein. The sample holds just under 350,000 distinct CDR3 sequences, about 15% seen once. The sample comprised blood, either unsorted or a sorted T cell fraction (not recorded which). These receptors came from a male donor with ankylosing spondylitis or in good health (not recorded which).

The DNA for the CDR3 is TGTGCCAGCAGCTCACCTGGGGGAGCGGGAGCCCGGAACACCGGGGAGCTGTTTTTT. Its protein is CASSSPGGAGARNTGELFF. The chain joins TRBV11-2 to TRBJ2-2, with 8 bases lining up with TRBD2. CDR1 and CDR2 (germline): SGHAT, FQNNGV. This CDR3 spans 19 amino acids. The V segment lost 4 bases and the J segment 1 base; nucleotides outside the gene matches: 14.

The CDR3 protein is CASSFQGSVTEAFF. The CDR3 DNA is TGTGCCAGCAGCTTCCAAGGGTCTGTCACTGAAGCTTTCTTT. The rearrangement uses TRBV7-9 and TRBJ1-1; no clear D gene. Germline assignment: CDR1 SEHNR and CDR2 FQNEAQ (reference sequence). The germline V and J ends were trimmed by 3 bases and 4 bases, with 12 bases remaining between them. This CDR3 comprises 14 residues.

The gene calls are TRBV11-2 and TRBJ1-2; possibly TRBD1 for D (5 bases). Germline V gene lookup returns CDR1 SGHAT and CDR2 FQNNGV. V dropped 5 bases and J dropped 6 bases, with 22 bases sitting between them. CDR3 size: 16 residues. The CDR3 bases are TGTGCCAGCAGCCAAAAGGCGGGGTGGGGCCGGGATGGCTACACCTTC. Translated, it gives CASSQKAGWGRDGYTF.

The J gene is TRBJ2-1, the V gene TRBV12-3 or TRBV12-4, with unresolved D. The CDR3 sequence is 13 residues long. Deletions cut 7 bases from V and 2 bases from J, with 9 bases between. CDR3 coding DNA: TGTGCCAGCACAAGGACGGCCTACAATGAGCAGTTCTTC. Translated, it gives CASTRTAYNEQFF.

The chain employs TRBV5-1 and TRBJ1-2; D is undetermined. Germline V gene lookup returns CDR1 SGHRS and CDR2 YFSETQ. V lost 0 bases and J 5 bases, leaving 11 bases between the germline ends. This CDR3 contains 14 residues. The CDR3 DNA follows: TGCGCCAGCAGCTTGGGAGAGACTAGATATGGCTACACCTTC. Encoded protein: CASSLGETRYGYTF.

There are a few counts of this clonotype. The CDR3 sequence is CASSQDLSGYNEQFF. CDR3 nucleotides: TGTGCCAGCAGCCAAGACCTTAGCGGCTACAATGAGCAGTTCTTC. V gene TRBV4-2 combines with J gene TRBJ2-1, with a weak D call TRBD2 (6 bases). The CDR3 is made up of 15 amino acids. Trimming shortened V by 0 bases and J by 3 bases, and 9 bases separated the two germline ends. The germline V gene encodes CDR1 LGHNA and CDR2 YNFKEQ.

The chain couples TRBV7-2 to TRBJ2-7, with 8 nucleotides matching TRBD2. Germline CDR1 and CDR2: SGHTA and FQGNSA. The CDR3 has 14 amino acids. V was clipped by 3 bases and J by 4 bases; unmatched bases: 5. CDR3 sequence: CASSFVSGDYEQYF. The CDR3 DNA sequence: TGTGCCAGCAGCTTCGTTAGCGGGGATTACGAGCAGTACTTC.

The chain joins TRBV20-1 to TRBJ1-6; D gene unclear. Deletions cut 0 bases from V and 7 bases from J, with 10 bases between. Germline loops: CDR1 DFQATT, CDR2 SNEGSKA (reference sequence). The CDR3 contains 14 residues. CDR3 DNA sequence: TGCAGTGCTAGAGATCCAGGCCTAAATTCACCCCTCCACTTT. Translation: CSARDPGLNSPLHF.

This clonotype came up once. The chain joins TRBV6-1 to TRBJ2-1, with 10 nucleotides matching TRBD2. This CDR3 region has 12 residues. Germline V gene data show CDR1 as MNHNS and CDR2 as SASEGT. V lost 9 bases, J lost 7 bases, and 3 bases stayed unmatched. In DNA, the CDR3 is TGTGCCAGGCAGCGGGAGGGGAATGAGCAGTTCTTC. Translation: CARQREGNEQFF.

Ten or more counts support this clonotype. V is TRBV12-3 or TRBV12-4 and J is TRBJ2-2, with D maybe TRBD2 (6 bases). V shed 10 bases and J shed 0 bases, with 18 bases lying between them. This CDR3 region has 16 residues. The CDR3, as DNA: TGTGCCACCGCTCCGGGACTCTCTGCGAACACCGGGGAGCTGTTTTTT. It codes for CATAPGLSANTGELFF.

In this sample, this clonotype turned up a few times. The rearrangement links TRBV3-1 to TRBJ1-4, with D perhaps TRBD1 (5 bases). The V gene's germline CDR1 is LGHDT and CDR2 YNNKEL (reference sequence). This CDR3 is 15 amino acids long. V dropped 4 bases and J dropped 7 bases, with 16 bases sitting between them. CDR3 loop: CASSRADKIFEKLFF. The CDR3 bases are TGTGCCAGCAGCCGGGCGGACAAGATTTTTGAAAAACTGTTTTTT.